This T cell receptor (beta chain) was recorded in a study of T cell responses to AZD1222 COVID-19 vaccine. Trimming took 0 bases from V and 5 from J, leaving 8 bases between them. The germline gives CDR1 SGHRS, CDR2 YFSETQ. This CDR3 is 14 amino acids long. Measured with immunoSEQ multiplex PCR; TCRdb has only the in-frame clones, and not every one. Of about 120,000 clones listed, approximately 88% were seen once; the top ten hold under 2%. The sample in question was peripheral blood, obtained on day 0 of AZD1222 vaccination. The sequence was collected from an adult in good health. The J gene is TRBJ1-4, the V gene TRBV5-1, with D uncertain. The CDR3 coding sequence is TGCGCCAGCAGCTTGGTTGGGTTAAATGAAAAACTGTTTTTT. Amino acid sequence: CASSLVGLNEKLFF.